These 8 T cell receptor beta chains were all obtained from the same sample, sequenced in a study of post-analysis software for immune sequencing data. Prepared libraries of TCR beta cDNA carried unique molecular identifiers. TCRdb reanalysed the PCR reads using MiXCR and keeps one entry per CDR3 protein. The sample holds 150,000 to 200,000 distinct CDR3 sequences; around 36% are singletons and the top ten take over 25%. The sample was blood, taken after autologous hematopoietic stem cell transplantation. These receptors were taken from a girl between 5 and 17 years old with multiple sclerosis.

This clonotype was found a few times. This sequence joins TRBV28 and TRBJ1-5, with D hard to call. This CDR3 spans 12 amino acids. Germline-derived CDR1 and CDR2 are MDHEN and SYDVKM. V lost 2 bases, J lost 11 bases, and 10 bases lay in between. CDR3 in DNA: TGTGCCAGCAGTTTAGGTCGGGAGACCCAGCATTTT. This sequence encodes CASSLGRETQHF. The full variable domain, rest sourced from reference TRBV28 and TRBJ1-5, is DVKVTQSSRYLVKRTGEKVFLECVQDMDHENMFWYRQDPGLGLRLIYFSYDVKMKEKGDIPEGYSVSREKKERFSLILESASTNQTSMYLCASSLGRETQHFGDGTRLSIL.

The chain combines TRBV10-3 with TRBJ2-1; D gene uncertain. The CDR3 sequence is 14 residues long. Trimming pared 4 bases from V and 5 bases from J, leaving 12 bases between. CDR1 ENHRY and CDR2 SYGVKD come from the germline V gene. The CDR3 here is CAISGQTQHNEQFF. The CDR3 DNA follows: TGTGCCATCAGTGGCCAGACACAGCACAATGAGCAGTTCTTC.

The chain joins TRBV27 to TRBJ1-2; TRBD1 might be the D (5 bases). V lost 0 bases, J lost 6 bases, and 8 bases lay in between. This CDR3 is 13 amino acids long. Looked up from germline, CDR1 is MNHEY and CDR2 is SMNVEV (reference sequence). CDR3 residues: CASSLSPRDGYTF. The CDR3 region has the DNA TGTGCCAGCAGTTTATCCCCCAGGGATGGCTACACCTTC.

CDR3: CASSLAGRISTDTQYF. DNA for the CDR3: TGTGCCAGCAGCTTAGCGGGGCGGATTAGCACAGATACGCAGTATTTT. This rearrangement joins TRBV7-8 to TRBJ2-3, with D tentatively TRBD1 (5 bases). V shed 0 bases and J shed 0 bases, with 10 bases lying between them. Germline loops: CDR1 SGHVS, CDR2 FQNEAQ. The CDR3 covers 16 residues.

The chain has TRBV27 and TRBJ2-2; 9 bases align to TRBD1. This CDR3 is 17 amino acids long. Germline V lookup: CDR1 MNHEY, CDR2 SMNVEV (reference sequence). V dropped 0 bases and J dropped 4; count of bases not matched to a gene: 6. For the CDR3, the DNA is TGTGCCAGCAGTTTATCCAACAGGGGGCGAATCACCGGGGAGCTGTTTTTT. As protein: CASSLSNRGRITGELFF.

The V gene is TRBV29-1, the J gene TRBJ2-1, with 8 bases that match TRBD1. Germline V lookup: CDR1 SQVTM, CDR2 ANQGSEA. V was clipped by 7 bases and J by 8 bases; unmatched bases: 7. There are 12 residues in the CDR3. CDR3 in DNA: TGCAGCGGTTCTGACAGGGGAGATGAGCAGTTCTTC. It translates to CSGSDRGDEQFF.

In its sample, this clonotype was seen a few times. The rearrangement links TRBV5-1 to TRBJ2-1, with no clear D. V was cut by 5 bases and J by 10 bases, with 7 bases left in between. CDR1 is SGHRS and CDR2 is YFSETQ in the germline V gene. The CDR3 runs 10 residues. Here the CDR3 reads CASRGKEQFF. The CDR3 nucleotides are TGCGCCAGCAGGGGCAAGGAGCAGTTCTTC. Supplemented by reference TRBV5-1 and TRBJ2-1, the full variable domain reads KAGVTQTPRYLIKTRGQQVTLSCSPISGHRSVSWYQQTPGQGLQFLFEYFSETQRNKGNFPGRFSGRQFSNSRSEMNVSTLELGDSALYLCASRGKEQFFGPGTRLTVL.

This clonotype was detected a few times. The chain combines TRBV10-3 with TRBJ2-5, with D possibly being TRBD2 (6 bases). CDR1 is ENHRY, CDR2 SYGVKD, per germline. Trimming took off 2 bases at V and 4 bases at J, with 11 bases between the two ends. The CDR3 spans 14 residues. The CDR3 protein is CAISEGGGTETQYF. The CDR3 DNA sequence: TGTGCCATCAGTGAGGGTGGCGGGACAGAGACCCAGTACTTC.